This TCR beta chain was captured in a study of cytomegalovirus exposure and HLA in healthy donors. General study findings and limits: CMV antigen specificity was confirmed in vitro for a few CMV-associated chains.

Per the germline V gene, CDR1 is SGHDN and CDR2 is FVKESK. The CDR3 spans 16 residues. With V trimmed by 4 bases and J by 0 bases, 5 bases remained unmatched. In the PCR, 60 Vbeta and 13 Jbeta primers were used. Only in-frame clones appear in the TCRdb table, and some are missing; sequencing was by immunoSEQ multiplex PCR. The sample has some 190,000 clones; around 78% are singletons. Note on this clone: The antigen is undetermined.

The TCR sequence derives from a young man in good health and CMV-seronegative. V gene TRBV14 combines with J gene TRBJ2-2; 7 bases are a match to TRBD2. Material: PBMCs. CDR3 bases: TGTGCCAGCAGCCTACGAGCGGGACCGAACACCGGGGAGCTGTTTTTT. Amino acids: CASSLRAGPNTGELFF. The full variable domain, completed using reference TRBV14 and TRBJ2-2, is EAGVTQFPSHSVIEKGQTVTLRCDPISGHDNLYWYRRVMGKEIKFLLHFVKESKQDESGMPNNRFLAERTGGTYSTLKVQPAELEDSGVYFCASSLRAGPNTGELFFGEGSRLTVL.